Sequencing of this T cell receptor (beta chain) was carried out in a study of OX40 agonist ivuxolimab in advanced cancers. Study in general: Males comprised about 84% of the group, whose mean age was approximately 60 years (range about 23 to 80).

The study's findings and limits: Relative to CD4+ cells, CD8+ T cells on average had more expanded clones. In the 0.1-3.0 mg/kg groups, partial responders showed among the lowest expansion.

The data were produced by immunoSEQ multiplex PCR, yet TCRdb's version contains in-frame clones alone and is incomplete. The sample gives about 71,000 clones, roughly 78% of which show up once; about 5.7% is in the top ten. Exclusion applied to patients with autoimmune disease history or systemic immunosuppression. A word on this clone: Its antigen is unidentified.

This CDR3 has 18 amino acids. CDR1 and CDR2 from the germline V gene are KGHSH and LQKENI. The V gene end was trimmed by 1 base and the J gene end by 5 bases; junction bases not matched to a gene: 15. The chain employs TRBV18 and TRBJ2-5; 8 nucleotides match TRBD1. The source is an adult with an advanced solid tumor such as melanoma, head and neck, liver or kidney cancer. This sample comprised CD4+ or CD8+ T cells sorted from blood, obtained in a trial of the OX40 agonist ivuxolimab. The CDR3 reads CASSPRPSGTGQVETQYF. The CDR3 nucleotides read TGTGCCAGCTCACCACGGCCGTCAGGGACAGGACAAGTTGAGACCCAGTACTTC. Together with reference TRBV18 and TRBJ2-5, the CDR3 gives the full variable domain: NAGVMQNPRHLVRRRGQEARLRCSPMKGHSHVYWYRQLPEEGLKFMVYLQKENIIDESGMPKERFSAEFPKEGPSILRIQQVVRGDSAAYFCASSPRPSGTGQVETQYFGPGTRLLVL.